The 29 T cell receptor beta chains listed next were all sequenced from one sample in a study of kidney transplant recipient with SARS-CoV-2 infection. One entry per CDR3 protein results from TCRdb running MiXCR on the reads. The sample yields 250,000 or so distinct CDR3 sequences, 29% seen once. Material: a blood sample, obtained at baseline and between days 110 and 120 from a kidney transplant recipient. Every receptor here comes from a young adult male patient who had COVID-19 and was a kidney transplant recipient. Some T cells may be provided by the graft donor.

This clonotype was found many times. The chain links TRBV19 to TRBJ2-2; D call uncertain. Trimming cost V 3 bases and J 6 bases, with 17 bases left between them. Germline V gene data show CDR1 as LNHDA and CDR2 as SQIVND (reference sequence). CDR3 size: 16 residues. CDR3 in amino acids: CASSMRADDTAGELFF. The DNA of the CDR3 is TGTGCCAGTAGTATGCGCGCGGATGATACAGCCGGGGAGCTGTTTTTT.

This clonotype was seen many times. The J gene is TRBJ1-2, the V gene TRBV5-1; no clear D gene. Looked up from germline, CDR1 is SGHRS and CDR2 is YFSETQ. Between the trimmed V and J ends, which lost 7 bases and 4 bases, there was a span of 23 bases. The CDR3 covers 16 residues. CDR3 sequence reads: CASYKQSVRKTYGYTF. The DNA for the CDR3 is TGCGCCAGCTACAAGCAATCGGTTCGAAAGACCTATGGCTACACCTTC.

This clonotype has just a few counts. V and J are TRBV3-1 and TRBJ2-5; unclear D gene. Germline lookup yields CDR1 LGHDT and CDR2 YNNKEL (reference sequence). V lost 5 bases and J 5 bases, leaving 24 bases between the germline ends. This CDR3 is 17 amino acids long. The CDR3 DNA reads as TGTGCCAGCAGCACCATAGATCCCATTTCTTTCTCTGAGACCCAGTACTTC. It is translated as CASSTIDPISFSETQYF.

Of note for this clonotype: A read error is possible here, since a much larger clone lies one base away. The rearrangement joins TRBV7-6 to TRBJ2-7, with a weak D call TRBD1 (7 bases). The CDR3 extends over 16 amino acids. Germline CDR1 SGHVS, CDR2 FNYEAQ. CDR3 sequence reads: CTSSPTATGDWDEQYF. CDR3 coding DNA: TGTACCAGCAGCCCCACCGCTACAGGGGACTGGGACGAGCAGTACTTC.

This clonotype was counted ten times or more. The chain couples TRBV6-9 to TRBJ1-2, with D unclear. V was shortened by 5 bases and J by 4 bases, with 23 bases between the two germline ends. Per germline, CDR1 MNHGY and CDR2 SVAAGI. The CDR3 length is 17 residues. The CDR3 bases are TGTGCCAGCAGTAGTCAAGTGCCTTACGGAAAGACCTATGGCTACACCTTC. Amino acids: CASSSQVPYGKTYGYTF.

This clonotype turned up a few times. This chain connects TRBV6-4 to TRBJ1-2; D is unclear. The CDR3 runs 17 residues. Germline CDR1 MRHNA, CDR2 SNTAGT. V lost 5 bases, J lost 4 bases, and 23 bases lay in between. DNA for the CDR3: TGTGCCAGCAGTAGGTTTGGCTCACACGGAAAGACCTATGGCTACACCTTC. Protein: CASSRFGSHGKTYGYTF.

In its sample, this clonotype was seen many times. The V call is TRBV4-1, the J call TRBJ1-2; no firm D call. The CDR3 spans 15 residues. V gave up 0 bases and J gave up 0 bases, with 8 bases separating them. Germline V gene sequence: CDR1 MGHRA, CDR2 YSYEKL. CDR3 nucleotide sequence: TGCGCCAGCAGCCAAGAAAGCCAGCCTAACTATGGCTACACCTTC. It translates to CASSQESQPNYGYTF.

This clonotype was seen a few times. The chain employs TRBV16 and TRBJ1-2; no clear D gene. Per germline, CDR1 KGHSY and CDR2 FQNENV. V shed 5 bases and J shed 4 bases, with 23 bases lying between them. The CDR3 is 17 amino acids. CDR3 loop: CASSNLEVVRKTYGYTF. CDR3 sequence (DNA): TGTGCCAGCAGCAATCTCGAGGTCGTTAGAAAGACCTATGGCTACACCTTC.

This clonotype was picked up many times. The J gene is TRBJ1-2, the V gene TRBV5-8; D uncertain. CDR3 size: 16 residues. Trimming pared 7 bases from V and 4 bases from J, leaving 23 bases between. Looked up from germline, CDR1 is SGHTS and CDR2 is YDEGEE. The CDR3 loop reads CASSGIHPRKTYGYTF. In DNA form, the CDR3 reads TGTGCCAGCTCGGGCATTCATCCACGAAAGACCTATGGCTACACCTTC.

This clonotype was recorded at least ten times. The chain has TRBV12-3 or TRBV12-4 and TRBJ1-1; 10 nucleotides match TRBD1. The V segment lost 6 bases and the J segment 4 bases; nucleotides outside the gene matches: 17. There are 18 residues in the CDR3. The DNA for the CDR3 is TGTGCCAGCAGACTAACCTGGGACAGGGGAAAGGTTGCCACTGAAGCTTTCTTT. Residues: CASRLTWDRGKVATEAFF.

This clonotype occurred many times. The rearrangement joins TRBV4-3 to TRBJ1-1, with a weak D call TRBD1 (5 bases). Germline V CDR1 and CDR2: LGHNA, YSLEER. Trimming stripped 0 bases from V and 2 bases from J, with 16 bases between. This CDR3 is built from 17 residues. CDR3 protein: CASSQDMGGVGNTEAFF. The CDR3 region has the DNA TGCGCCAGCAGCCAAGATATGGGGGGGGTTGGTAACACTGAAGCTTTCTTT.

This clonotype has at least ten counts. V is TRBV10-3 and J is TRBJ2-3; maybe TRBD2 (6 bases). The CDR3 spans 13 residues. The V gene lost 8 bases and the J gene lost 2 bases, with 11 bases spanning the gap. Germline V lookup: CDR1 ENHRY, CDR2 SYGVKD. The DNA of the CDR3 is TGTGCCATCGCTGGCGGGACCACAGATACGCAGTATTTT. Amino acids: CAIAGGTTDTQYF.

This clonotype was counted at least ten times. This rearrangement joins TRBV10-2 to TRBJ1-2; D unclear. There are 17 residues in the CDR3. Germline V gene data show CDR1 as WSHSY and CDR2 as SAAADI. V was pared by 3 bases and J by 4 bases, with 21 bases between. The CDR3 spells CASSDENTSRKTYGYTF. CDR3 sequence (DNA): TGCGCCAGCAGTGATGAGAACACTTCTAGAAAGACCTATGGCTACACCTTC.

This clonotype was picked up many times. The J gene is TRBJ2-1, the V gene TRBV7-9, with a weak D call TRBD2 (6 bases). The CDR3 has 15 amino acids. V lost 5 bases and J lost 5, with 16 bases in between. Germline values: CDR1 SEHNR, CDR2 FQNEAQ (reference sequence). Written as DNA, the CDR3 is TGTGCCAGCAGCGTCCGGGATTGGGGGGACAATGAGCAGTTCTTC. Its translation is CASSVRDWGDNEQFF.

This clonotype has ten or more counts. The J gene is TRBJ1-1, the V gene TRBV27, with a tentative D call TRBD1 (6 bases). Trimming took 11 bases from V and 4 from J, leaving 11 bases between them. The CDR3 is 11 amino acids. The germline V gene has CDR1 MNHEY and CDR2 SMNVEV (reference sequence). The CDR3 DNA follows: TGTGCCGGAACAGGGCGCACTGAAGCTTTCTTT. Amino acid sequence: CAGTGRTEAFF.

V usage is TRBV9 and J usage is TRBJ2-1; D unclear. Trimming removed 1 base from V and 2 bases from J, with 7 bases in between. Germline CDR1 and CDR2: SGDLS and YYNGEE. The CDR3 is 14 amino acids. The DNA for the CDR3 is TGTGCCAGCAGCGTAAACCGGGCCTACAATGAGCAGTTCTTC. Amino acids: CASSVNRAYNEQFF.

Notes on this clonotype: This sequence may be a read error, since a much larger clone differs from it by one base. Here the CDR3 reads CASSGASRRGETQYF. The CDR3 region has the DNA TGTGCCAGTAGTGGGGCTAGCAGGAGGGGAGAGACCCAGTACTTC. The genes are TRBV19 and TRBJ2-5; D possibly corresponds to TRBD2 (6 bases). Trimming cost V 5 bases and J 4 bases, with 17 bases left between them. The CDR3 runs 15 residues. Germline V gene sequence: CDR1 LNHDA, CDR2 SQIVND (reference sequence). Together with reference TRBV19 and TRBJ2-5, the CDR3 gives the full variable domain: DGGITQSPKYLFRKEGQNVTLSCEQNLNHDAMYWYRQDPGQGLRLIYYSQIVNDFQKGDIAEGYSVSREKKESFPLTVTSAQKNPTAFYLCASSGASRRGETQYFGPGTRLLVL.

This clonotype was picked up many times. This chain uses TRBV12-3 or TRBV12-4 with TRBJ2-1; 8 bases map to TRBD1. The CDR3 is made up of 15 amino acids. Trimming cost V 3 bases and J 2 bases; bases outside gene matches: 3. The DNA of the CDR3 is TGTGCCAGCAGTTTGGAGGACAGGGCCTACAATGAGCAGTTCTTC. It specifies CASSLEDRAYNEQFF.

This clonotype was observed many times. In DNA form, the CDR3 reads TGTGCCAGCAGCTTGCCGTGTCCCATTTCTTTCTCTGAGACCCAGTACTTC. This sequence encodes CASSLPCPISFSETQYF. The V and J genes are TRBV3-1 and TRBJ2-5; no reliable D call. Trimming stripped 5 bases from V and 5 bases from J, with 24 bases between. The CDR3 has 17 amino acids. CDR1 is LGHDT, CDR2 YNNKEL, per germline (reference sequence).

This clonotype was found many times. DNA for the CDR3: TGTGCCAGCAGCCCTAAGGGTTATGAGCAGTTCTTC. Protein product: CASSPKGYEQFF. The chain carries TRBV4-2 and TRBJ2-1; D is ambiguous. The V end was cut by 4 bases, the J end by 8 bases, with 9 bases between. The germline CDR1 and CDR2 sequences are LGHNA and YNFKEQ. The CDR3 extends over 12 amino acids.

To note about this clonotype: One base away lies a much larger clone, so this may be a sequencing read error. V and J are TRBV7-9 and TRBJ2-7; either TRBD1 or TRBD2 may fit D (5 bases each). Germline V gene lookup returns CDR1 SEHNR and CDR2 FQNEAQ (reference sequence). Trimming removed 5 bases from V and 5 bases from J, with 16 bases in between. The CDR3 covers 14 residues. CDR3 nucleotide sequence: TGTGCCAGCAGCCCGCCGGGACGGGGAAACGAGCAGTACTTC. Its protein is CASSPPGRGNEQYF.

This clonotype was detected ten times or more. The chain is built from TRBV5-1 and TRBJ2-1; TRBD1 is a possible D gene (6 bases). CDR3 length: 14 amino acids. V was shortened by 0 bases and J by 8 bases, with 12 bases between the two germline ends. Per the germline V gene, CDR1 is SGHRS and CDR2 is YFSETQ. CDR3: CASSLVSQGDEQFF. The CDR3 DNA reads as TGCGCCAGCAGCTTGGTTTCACAGGGCGATGAGCAGTTCTTC.

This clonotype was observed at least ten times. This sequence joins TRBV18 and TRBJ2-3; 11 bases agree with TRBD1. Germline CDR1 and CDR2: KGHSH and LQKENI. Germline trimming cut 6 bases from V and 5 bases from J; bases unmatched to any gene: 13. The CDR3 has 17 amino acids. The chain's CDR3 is CASSRTQDRGREDTQYF. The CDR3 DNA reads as TGTGCCAGCTCTCGGACCCAGGACAGGGGGCGCGAAGATACGCAGTATTTT.

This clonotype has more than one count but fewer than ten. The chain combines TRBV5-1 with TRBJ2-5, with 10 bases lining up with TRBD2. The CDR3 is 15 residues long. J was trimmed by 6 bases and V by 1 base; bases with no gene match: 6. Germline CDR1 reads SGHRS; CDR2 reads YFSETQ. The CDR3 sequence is CASSLTSGVDQTQYF. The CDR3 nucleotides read TGCGCCAGCAGCTTGACTAGCGGGGTCGACCAGACCCAGTACTTC.

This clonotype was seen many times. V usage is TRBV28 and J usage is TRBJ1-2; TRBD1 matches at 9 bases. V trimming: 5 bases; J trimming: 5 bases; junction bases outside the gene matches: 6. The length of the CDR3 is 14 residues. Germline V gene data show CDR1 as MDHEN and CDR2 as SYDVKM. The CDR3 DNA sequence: TGTGCCAGCAGTGCCCCCGGGACAGGGTATGGCTACACCTTC. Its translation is CASSAPGTGYGYTF.

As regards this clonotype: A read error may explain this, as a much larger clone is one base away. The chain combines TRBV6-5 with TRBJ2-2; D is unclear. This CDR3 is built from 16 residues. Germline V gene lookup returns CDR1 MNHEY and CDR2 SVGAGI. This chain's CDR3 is CANSWVRGGDTGELFF. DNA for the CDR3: TGTGCCAACAGTTGGGTTCGAGGTGGTGACACCGGGGAGCTGTTTTTT.

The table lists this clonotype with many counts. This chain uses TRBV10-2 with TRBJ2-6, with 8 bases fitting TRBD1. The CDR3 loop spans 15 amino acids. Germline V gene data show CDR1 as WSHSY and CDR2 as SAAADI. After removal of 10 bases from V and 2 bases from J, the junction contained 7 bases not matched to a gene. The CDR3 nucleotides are TGCGCCACTCCAGGACAGGGACCTGGGGCCAACGTCCTGACTTTC. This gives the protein CATPGQGPGANVLTF.

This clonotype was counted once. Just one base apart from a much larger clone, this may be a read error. CDR3 DNA: TGTGCCAGCAGCGGATTAACCACCCTTCGAAGGACCTATGGCTACACCTTC. Its protein product is CASSGLTTLRRTYGYTF. The V gene is TRBV3-1, the J gene TRBJ1-2; D remains unclear. CDR1 and CDR2 from the germline V gene are LGHDT and YNNKEL (reference sequence). V was clipped by 5 bases and J by 4 bases, with 23 bases between them. The CDR3 extends over 17 amino acids.

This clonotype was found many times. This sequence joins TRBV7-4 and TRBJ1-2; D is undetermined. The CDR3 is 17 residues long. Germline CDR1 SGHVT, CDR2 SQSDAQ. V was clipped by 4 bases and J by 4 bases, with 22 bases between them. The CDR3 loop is CASSYICSARKTYGYTF. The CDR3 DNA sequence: TGTGCCAGCAGCTATATATGTTCAGCTCGAAAGACCTATGGCTACACCTTC.